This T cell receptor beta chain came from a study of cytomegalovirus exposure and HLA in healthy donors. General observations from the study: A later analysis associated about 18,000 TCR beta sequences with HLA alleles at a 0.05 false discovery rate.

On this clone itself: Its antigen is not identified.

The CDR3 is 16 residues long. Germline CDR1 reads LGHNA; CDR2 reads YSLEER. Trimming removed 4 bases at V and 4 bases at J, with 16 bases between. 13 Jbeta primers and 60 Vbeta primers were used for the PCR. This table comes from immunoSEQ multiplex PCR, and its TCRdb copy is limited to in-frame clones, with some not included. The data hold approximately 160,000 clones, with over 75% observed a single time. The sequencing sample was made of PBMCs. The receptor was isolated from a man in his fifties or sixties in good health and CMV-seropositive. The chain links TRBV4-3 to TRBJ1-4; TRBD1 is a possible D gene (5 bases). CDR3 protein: CASSRDPGSSNEKLFF. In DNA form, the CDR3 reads TGCGCCAGCAGCCGCGACCCAGGGTCAAGTAATGAAAAACTGTTTTTT.